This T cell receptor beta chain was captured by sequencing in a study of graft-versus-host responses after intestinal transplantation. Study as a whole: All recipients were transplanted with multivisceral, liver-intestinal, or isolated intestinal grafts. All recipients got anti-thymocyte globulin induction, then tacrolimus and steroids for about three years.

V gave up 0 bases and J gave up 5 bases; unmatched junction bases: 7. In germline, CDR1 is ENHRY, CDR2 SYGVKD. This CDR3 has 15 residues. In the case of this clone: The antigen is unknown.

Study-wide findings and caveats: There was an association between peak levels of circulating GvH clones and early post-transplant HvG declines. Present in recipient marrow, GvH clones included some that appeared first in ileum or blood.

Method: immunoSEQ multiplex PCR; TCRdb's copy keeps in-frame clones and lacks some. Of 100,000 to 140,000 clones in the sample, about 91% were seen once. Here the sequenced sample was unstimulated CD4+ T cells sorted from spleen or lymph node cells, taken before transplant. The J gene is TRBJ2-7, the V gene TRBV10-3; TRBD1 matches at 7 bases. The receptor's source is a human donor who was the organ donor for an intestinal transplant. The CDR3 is CAISESSRQGHEQYF. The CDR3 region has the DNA TGTGCCATCAGTGAGTCCTCTCGACAGGGCCACGAGCAGTACTTC.